This T cell receptor beta chain was sequenced in a study of blood T cell repertoires in COVID-19. The CDR3 is 14 amino acids. CDR1 is GTSNPN, CDR2 SVGIG, per germline (reference sequence). V was trimmed by 5 bases and J by 1 base, leaving 9 bases between them. The protocol was immunoSEQ multiplex PCR, while the TCRdb copy is restricted to in-frame clones and leaves out a portion. Found here are approximately 200,000 clones, approximately 84% of them singletons; the top ten hold around 7%. Recovered Cohort 3 donors showed two negative PCRs, clearance, or symptom resolution. V is TRBV30 and J is TRBJ2-6; maybe TRBD1 (5 bases). The clonotype comes from a man in his forties who had recovered from COVID-19. The specimen sequenced was PBMCs or T cells enriched from blood (not recorded which). This CDR3 is CAWQTASGANVLTF. CDR3 coding DNA: TGTGCCTGGCAGACAGCGTCTGGGGCCAACGTCCTGACTTTC.